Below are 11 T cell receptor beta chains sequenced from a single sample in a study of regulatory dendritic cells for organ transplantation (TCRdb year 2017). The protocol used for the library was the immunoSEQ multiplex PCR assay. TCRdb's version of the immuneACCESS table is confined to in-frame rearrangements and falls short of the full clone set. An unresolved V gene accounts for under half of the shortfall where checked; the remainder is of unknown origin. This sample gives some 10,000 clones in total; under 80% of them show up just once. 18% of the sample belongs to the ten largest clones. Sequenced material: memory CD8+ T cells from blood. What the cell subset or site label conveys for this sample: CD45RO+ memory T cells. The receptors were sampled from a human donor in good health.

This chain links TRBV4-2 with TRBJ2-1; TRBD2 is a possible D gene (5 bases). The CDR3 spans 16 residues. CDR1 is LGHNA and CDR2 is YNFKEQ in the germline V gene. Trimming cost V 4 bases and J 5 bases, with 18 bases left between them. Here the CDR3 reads CASSLRQRFKNNEQFF. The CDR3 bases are TGTGCCAGCAGCCTTAGGCAGCGGTTCAAGAACAATGAGCAGTTCTTC.

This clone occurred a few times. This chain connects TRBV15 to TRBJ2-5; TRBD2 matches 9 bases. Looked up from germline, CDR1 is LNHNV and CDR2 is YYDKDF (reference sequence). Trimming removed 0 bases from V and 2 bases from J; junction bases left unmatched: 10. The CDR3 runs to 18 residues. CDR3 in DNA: TGTGCCACCAGCAGAGATCCTGGGACTAGCTTGTCACAAGAGACCCAGTACTTC. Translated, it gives CATSRDPGTSLSQETQYF.

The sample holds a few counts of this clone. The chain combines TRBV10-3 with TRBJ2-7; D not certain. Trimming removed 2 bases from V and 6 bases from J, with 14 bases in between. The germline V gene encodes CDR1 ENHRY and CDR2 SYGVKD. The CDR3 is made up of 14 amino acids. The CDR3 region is CAISEARFCCEQYF. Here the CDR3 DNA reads TGTGCCATCAGTGAGGCAAGGTTCTGTTGCGAGCAGTACTTC.

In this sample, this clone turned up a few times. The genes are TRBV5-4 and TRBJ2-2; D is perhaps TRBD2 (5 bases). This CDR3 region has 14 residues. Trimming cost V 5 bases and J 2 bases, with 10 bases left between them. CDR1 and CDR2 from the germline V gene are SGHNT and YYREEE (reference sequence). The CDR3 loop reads CASSSDFNTGELFF. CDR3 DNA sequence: TGTGCCAGCAGTTCGGACTTCAACACCGGGGAGCTGTTTTTT.

The CDR3 nucleotides are TGCGCCAGCAGCCAGCATTCTCTAGCCCCACCTCCCCTTTATACGCAGTATTTT. This gives the protein CASSQHSLAPPPLYTQYF. The V and J genes are TRBV4-1 and TRBJ2-3, with a tentative D call TRBD2 (5 bases). V dropped 3 bases and J dropped 7 bases, with 26 bases sitting between them. Germline CDR1 and CDR2: MGHRA and YSYEKL. This CDR3 is 18 amino acids long.

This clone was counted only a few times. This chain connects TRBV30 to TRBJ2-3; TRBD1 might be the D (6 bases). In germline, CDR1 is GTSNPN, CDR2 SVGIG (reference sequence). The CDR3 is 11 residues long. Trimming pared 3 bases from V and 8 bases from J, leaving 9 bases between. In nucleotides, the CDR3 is TGTGCCTGGAGGTCAGGGGCTACGCAGTATTTT. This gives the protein CAWRSGATQYF.

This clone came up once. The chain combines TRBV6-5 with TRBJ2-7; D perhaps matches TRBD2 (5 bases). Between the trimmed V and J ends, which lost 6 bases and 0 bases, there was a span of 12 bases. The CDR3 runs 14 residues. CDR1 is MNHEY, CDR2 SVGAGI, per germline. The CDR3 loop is CASRFPLVSYEQYF. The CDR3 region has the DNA TGTGCCAGCAGATTCCCACTAGTCTCCTACGAGCAGTACTTC.

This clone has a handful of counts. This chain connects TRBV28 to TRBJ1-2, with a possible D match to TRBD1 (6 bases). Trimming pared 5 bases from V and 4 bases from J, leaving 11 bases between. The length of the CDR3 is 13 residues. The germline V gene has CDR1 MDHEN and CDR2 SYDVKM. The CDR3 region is CASSPQGPYGYTF. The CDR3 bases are TGTGCCAGCAGTCCTCAGGGGCCCTATGGCTACACCTTC.

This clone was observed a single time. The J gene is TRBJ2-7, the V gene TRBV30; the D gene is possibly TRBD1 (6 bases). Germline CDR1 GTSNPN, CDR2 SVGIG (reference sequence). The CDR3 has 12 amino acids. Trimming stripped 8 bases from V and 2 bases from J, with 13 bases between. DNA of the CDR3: TGTGCCGGAAGTCCAGGGGCCTACGAGCAGTACTTC. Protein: CAGSPGAYEQYF.

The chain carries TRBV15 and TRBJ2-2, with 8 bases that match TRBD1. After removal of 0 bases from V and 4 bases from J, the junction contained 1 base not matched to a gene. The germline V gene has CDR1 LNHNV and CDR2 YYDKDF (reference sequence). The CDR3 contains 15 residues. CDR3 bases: TGTGCCACCAGCAGAGAGGACAGGGTCACCGGGGAGCTGTTTTTT. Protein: CATSREDRVTGELFF.

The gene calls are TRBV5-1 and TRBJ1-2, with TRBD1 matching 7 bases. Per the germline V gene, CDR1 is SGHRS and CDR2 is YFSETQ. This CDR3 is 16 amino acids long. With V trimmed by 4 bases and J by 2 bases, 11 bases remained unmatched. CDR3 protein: CASSPLRDSANYGYTF. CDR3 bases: TGCGCCAGCAGCCCCCTCCGGGACAGCGCGAACTATGGCTACACCTTC.